These 16 T cell receptor beta chains share one sample of origin, sequenced in a study of CD8 T cells in Susac syndrome. Random-hexamer reverse transcription was applied to roughly 0.5 to 1 ug RNA. TCRdb re-analysed the immunoSEQ multiplex PCR reads in MiXCR, keeping a single row per CDR3 protein. The sample contains 55,000 to 85,000 distinct CDR3 sequences, 96% of which appear only once. Sequencing input: CD4+ T cells from PBMCs. The source is a human donor with multiple sclerosis.

The chain uses TRBV7-2 and TRBJ2-7; TRBD1 matches at 7 bases. V lost 0 bases to trimming and J lost 2 bases; unmatched junction nucleotides: 4. This CDR3 spans 15 amino acids. Germline values: CDR1 SGHTA, CDR2 FQGNSA. CDR3 DNA: TGTGCCAGCAGCTTAGCCGGGGACAGTACCTACGAGCAGTACTTC. Translated: CASSLAGDSTYEQYF.

This chain connects TRBV29-1 to TRBJ1-1; 7 nucleotides match TRBD1. Germline V gene lookup returns CDR1 SQVTM and CDR2 ANQGSEA. The CDR3 covers 14 residues. With 6 bases clipped from V and 4 bases from J, the junction kept 11 bases outside the gene matches. The CDR3 DNA is TGCAGCGTCCAGGACAGGTCGACGGGCACTGAAGCTTTCTTT. Translation: CSVQDRSTGTEAFF. The whole variable domain, remainder taken from reference TRBV29-1 and TRBJ1-1, is SAVISQKPSRDICQRGTSLTIQCQVDSQVTMMFWYRQQPGQSLTLIATANQGSEATYESGFVIDKFPISRPNLTFSTLTVSNMSPEDSSIYLCSVQDRSTGTEAFFGQGTRLTVV.

V gene TRBV28 combines with J gene TRBJ1-1; D gene ambiguous. V lost 0 bases and J lost 7, with 9 bases in between. The length of the CDR3 is 13 residues. Germline loops: CDR1 MDHEN, CDR2 SYDVKM. The chain's CDR3 is CASSLWTRGEAFF. CDR3 bases: TGTGCCAGCAGTTTATGGACACGGGGTGAAGCTTTCTTT. Variable domain in full (rest from reference TRBV28 and TRBJ1-1): DVKVTQSSRYLVKRTGEKVFLECVQDMDHENMFWYRQDPGLGLRLIYFSYDVKMKEKGDIPEGYSVSREKKERFSLILESASTNQTSMYLCASSLWTRGEAFFGQGTRLTVV.

The chain uses TRBV12-3 or TRBV12-4 and TRBJ2-2; tentative D call: TRBD2 (6 bases). The V end was cut by 6 bases, the J end by 2 bases, with 13 bases between. The CDR3 spans 15 residues. The CDR3, as DNA: TGTGCCAGCAGCTTCGGGACTCTTAACACCGGGGAGCTGTTTTTT. It is translated as CASSFGTLNTGELFF.

The chain joins TRBV2 to TRBJ2-5; 9 nucleotides agree with TRBD2. Trimming took 10 bases from V and 3 from J; bases not matched to a gene: 9. Germline lookup yields CDR1 SNHLY and CDR2 FYNNEI. CDR3 length: 14 residues. CDR3: CATKSRLAEETQYF. Written as DNA, the CDR3 is TGTGCCACCAAAAGTCGACTAGCGGAAGAGACCCAGTACTTC.

J is TRBJ1-4 and V is TRBV3-1, with TRBD1 matching over 10 bases. Trimming at V came to 4 bases and at J to 7 bases, leaving 0 bases not matched to a gene. From germline, CDR1 is LGHDT and CDR2 YNNKEL (reference sequence). The CDR3 spans 13 residues. The CDR3 region has the DNA TGTGCCAGCAGCCGGGACAGGGGTGAAAAACTGTTTTTT. This encodes CASSRDRGEKLFF.

This clonotype was found a few times. The chain links TRBV12-3 or TRBV12-4 to TRBJ2-7, with no clear D. The CDR3 contains 11 residues. Trimming removed 5 bases at V and 5 bases at J, with 7 bases between. The CDR3 region is CASSRADEQYF. CDR3 sequence (DNA): TGTGCCAGCAGTAGGGCGGACGAGCAGTACTTC.

Here the CDR3 DNA reads TGTGCCAGCAGTGTCGGGGGGCCTTCTACTAACTATGGCTACACCTTC. Encoded protein: CASSVGGPSTNYGYTF. The chain joins TRBV2 to TRBJ1-2; perhaps TRBD1 as D (6 bases). CDR1 is SNHLY, CDR2 FYNNEI, per germline. This CDR3 region has 16 residues. With 4 bases removed from V and 0 bases from J, the gap between germline ends came to 15 bases.

V and J are TRBV29-1 and TRBJ2-6; D unclear. The CDR3 runs to 16 residues. Trimming took 0 bases from V and 0 from J, leaving 9 bases between them. CDR1 is SQVTM and CDR2 is ANQGSEA in the germline V gene. The CDR3 region is CSVEEGRYSGANVLTF. CDR3 coding DNA: TGCAGCGTTGAAGAGGGCCGCTACTCTGGGGCCAACGTCCTGACTTTC. The variable domain in full, completed from reference TRBV29-1 and TRBJ2-6, reads SAVISQKPSRDICQRGTSLTIQCQVDSQVTMMFWYRQQPGQSLTLIATANQGSEATYESGFVIDKFPISRPNLTFSTLTVSNMSPEDSSIYLCSVEEGRYSGANVLTFGAGSRLTVL.

This chain connects TRBV6-5 to TRBJ1-1; 9 positions match TRBD1. The CDR3 loop spans 14 amino acids. Germline V CDR1 and CDR2: MNHEY, SVGAGI. V lost 6 bases, J lost 7 bases, and 9 bases stayed unmatched. For the CDR3, the DNA is TGTGCCAGCAGCGCCGGACAGGGGTGGGGTGAAGCTTTCTTT. It yields the protein CASSAGQGWGEAFF.

The gene calls are TRBV7-2 and TRBJ2-7; D ambiguous. The V gene lost 3 bases and the J gene lost 6 bases, with 9 bases spanning the gap. This CDR3 region has 12 residues. The germline gives CDR1 SGHTA, CDR2 FQGNSA. The CDR3, as DNA: TGTGCCAGCAGCTTCAGTAGTTTCGAGCAGTACTTC. It yields the protein CASSFSSFEQYF.

This sequence joins TRBV19 and TRBJ1-1; no firm D call. Looked up from germline, CDR1 is LNHDA and CDR2 is SQIVND (reference sequence). The V gene lost 7 bases and the J gene lost 1 base, with 13 bases spanning the gap. This CDR3 has 14 amino acids. In DNA, the CDR3 is TGTGCCAGTACCAAGAGGCGGACGAACACTGAAGCTTTCTTT. Protein: CASTKRRTNTEAFF.

V gene TRBV4-3 combines with J gene TRBJ2-5; 13 bases are a match to TRBD2. From germline, CDR1 is LGHNA and CDR2 YSLEER. The CDR3 consists of 18 residues. The ends lost 4 bases at V and 0 bases at J; junction bases unmatched: 8. This chain's CDR3 is CASSLGLAGASYQETQYF. The CDR3 DNA is TGCGCCAGCAGCCTCGGACTAGCGGGGGCCTCGTACCAAGAGACCCAGTACTTC.

V usage is TRBV24-1 and J usage is TRBJ2-1; 11 nucleotides align to TRBD2. CDR3 length: 18 amino acids. Per the germline V gene, CDR1 is KGHDR and CDR2 is SFDVKD. With 3 bases clipped from V and 0 bases from J, the junction kept 6 bases outside the gene matches. CDR3 region: CATSDPSGGPSSYNEQFF. The CDR3 nucleotides are TGTGCCACCAGTGATCCTAGCGGGGGGCCAAGCTCCTACAATGAGCAGTTCTTC.

Points on this clonotype: Because it lacks the conserved phenylalanine or tryptophan at the end, this CDR3 is likely a read error. The rearrangement joins TRBV28 to TRBJ2-6; 7 bases align to TRBD1. CDR3 length: 16 amino acids. V shed 11 bases, J shed 2 bases, and the junction held 12 bases outside the gene matches. CDR1 is MDHEN and CDR2 is SYDVKM in the germline V gene. The CDR3 loop is CAGNMTRGPGANVLTV. In nucleotides, the CDR3 is TGTGCCGGAAACATGACGAGGGGGCCTGGGGCCAACGTCCTGACTGTC.

This clonotype was counted a single time. The CDR3 DNA follows: TGCAGCGTTGGACTAGCGGGGGGTACCCAAGAGACCCAGTACTTC. This sequence encodes CSVGLAGGTQETQYF. This rearrangement joins TRBV29-1 to TRBJ2-5, with TRBD2 identical over 13 bases. This CDR3 is 15 amino acids long. Germline trimming cut 4 bases from V and 1 base from J; bases unmatched to any gene: 3. Germline loops: CDR1 SQVTM, CDR2 ANQGSEA.